The subject of this entry is one T cell receptor beta chain. All of the isolated RNA was reverse transcribed, so expressed TCRB transcripts were sequenced. Clones were read by immunoSEQ multiplex PCR, and TCRdb kept only the in-frame ones, dropping some. This table holds some 500,000 clones, approximately 10% found once. The CDR3 runs 14 residues. CDR1 KGHSH and CDR2 LQKENI come from the germline V gene. V dropped 3 bases and J dropped 2 bases, with 10 bases sitting between them. This record belongs to a study of beta chain features in type 1 diabetes. Study in general: Investigators examined approximately 110,000,000 sorted cells across all samples.

Central memory, naive, regulatory and stem cell-like memory CD4+ cells were sorted by CD45RO/CCR7/CD25/CD127/CD95/CD27. V is TRBV18 and J is TRBJ2-5; D unresolved. Sequences were obtained from naive CD4+ T cells from blood. This clonotype was obtained from a woman younger than 35 in good health. As DNA, the CDR3 is TGTGCCAGCTCACCTCAGAGAGGTCAAGAGACCCAGTACTTC. It is translated as CASSPQRGQETQYF.